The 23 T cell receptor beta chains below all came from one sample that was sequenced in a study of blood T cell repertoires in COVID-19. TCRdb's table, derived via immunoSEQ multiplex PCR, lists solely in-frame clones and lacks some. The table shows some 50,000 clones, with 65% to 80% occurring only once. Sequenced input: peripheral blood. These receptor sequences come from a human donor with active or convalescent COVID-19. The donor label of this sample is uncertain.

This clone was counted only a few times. CDR3 in DNA: TGTGCCACCAAGCAATCGGGACTAGCCTACGAGCAGTACTTC. Translated: CATKQSGLAYEQYF. The rearrangement uses TRBV28 and TRBJ2-7; 8 positions agree with TRBD2. Germline V gene data show CDR1 as MDHEN and CDR2 as SYDVKM. The junction had 10 bases not matched to a gene; V was cut back by 10 bases and J by 2 bases. This CDR3 is 14 amino acids long.

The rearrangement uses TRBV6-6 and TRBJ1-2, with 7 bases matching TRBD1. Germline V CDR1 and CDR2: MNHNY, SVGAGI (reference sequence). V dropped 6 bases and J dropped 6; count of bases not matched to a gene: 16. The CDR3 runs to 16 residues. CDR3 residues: CASRTSRGGFEDGYTF. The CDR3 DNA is TGTGCCAGCAGGACCTCGAGAGGGGGCTTTGAGGATGGCTACACCTTC.

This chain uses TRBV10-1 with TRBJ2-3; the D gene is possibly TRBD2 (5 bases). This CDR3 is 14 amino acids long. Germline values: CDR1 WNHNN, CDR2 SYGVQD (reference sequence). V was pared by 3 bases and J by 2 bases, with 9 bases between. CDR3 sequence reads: CASSDDGLTDTQYF. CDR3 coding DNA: TGCGCCAGCAGTGACGACGGACTCACAGATACGCAGTATTTT.

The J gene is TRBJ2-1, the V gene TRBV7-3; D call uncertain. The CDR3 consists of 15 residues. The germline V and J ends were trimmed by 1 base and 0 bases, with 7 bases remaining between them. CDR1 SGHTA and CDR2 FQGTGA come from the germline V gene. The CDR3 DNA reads TGTGCCAGCAGCTTAAGCGCTAGCTCCTACAATGAGCAGTTCTTC. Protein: CASSLSASSYNEQFF.

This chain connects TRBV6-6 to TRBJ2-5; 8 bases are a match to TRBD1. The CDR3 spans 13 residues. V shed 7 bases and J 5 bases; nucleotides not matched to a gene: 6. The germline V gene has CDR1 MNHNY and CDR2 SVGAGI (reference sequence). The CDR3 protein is CASNTGGRETQYF. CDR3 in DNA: TGTGCCAGCAACACAGGGGGGCGGGAGACCCAGTACTTC.

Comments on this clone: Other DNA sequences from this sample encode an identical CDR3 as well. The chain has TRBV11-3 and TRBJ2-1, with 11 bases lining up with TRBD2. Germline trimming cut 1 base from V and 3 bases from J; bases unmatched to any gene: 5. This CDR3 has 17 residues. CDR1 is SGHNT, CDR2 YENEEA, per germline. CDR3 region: CASSLGGLAGGYNEQFF. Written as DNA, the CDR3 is TGTGCCAGCAGCTTAGGAGGGCTAGCGGGAGGCTACAATGAGCAGTTCTTC.

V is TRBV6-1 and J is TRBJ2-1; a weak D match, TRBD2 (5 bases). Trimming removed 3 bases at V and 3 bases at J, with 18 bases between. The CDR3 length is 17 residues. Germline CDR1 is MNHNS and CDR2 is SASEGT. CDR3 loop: CASSEYPLRVIYNEQFF. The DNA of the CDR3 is TGTGCCAGCAGTGAGTACCCACTGCGGGTTATCTACAATGAGCAGTTCTTC.

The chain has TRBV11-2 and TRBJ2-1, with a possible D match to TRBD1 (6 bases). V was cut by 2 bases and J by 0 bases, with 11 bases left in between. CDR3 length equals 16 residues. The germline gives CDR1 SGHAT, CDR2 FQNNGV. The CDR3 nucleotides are TGTGCCAGCAGCTTACGGGCGGACAGCTCCTACAATGAGCAGTTCTTC. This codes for CASSLRADSSYNEQFF.

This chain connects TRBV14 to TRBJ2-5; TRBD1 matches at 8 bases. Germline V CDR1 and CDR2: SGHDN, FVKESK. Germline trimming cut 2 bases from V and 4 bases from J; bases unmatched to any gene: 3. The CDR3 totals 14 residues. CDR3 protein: CASSQNRGAETQYF. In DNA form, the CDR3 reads TGTGCCAGCAGCCAAAACAGGGGGGCAGAGACCCAGTACTTC.

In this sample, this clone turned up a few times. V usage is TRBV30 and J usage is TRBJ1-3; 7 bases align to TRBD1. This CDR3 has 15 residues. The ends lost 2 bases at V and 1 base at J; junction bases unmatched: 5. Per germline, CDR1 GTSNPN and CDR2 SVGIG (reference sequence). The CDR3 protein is CAWSLKGASGNTIYF. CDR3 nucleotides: TGTGCCTGGAGTCTCAAGGGGGCGTCTGGAAACACCATATATTTT.

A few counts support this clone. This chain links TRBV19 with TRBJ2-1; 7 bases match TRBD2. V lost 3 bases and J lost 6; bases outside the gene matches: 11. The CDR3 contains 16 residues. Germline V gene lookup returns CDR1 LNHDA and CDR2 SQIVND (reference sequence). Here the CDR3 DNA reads TGTGCCAGTAGTATTGTGCGGGGGACTACGCCCAATGAGCAGTTCTTC. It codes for CASSIVRGTTPNEQFF.

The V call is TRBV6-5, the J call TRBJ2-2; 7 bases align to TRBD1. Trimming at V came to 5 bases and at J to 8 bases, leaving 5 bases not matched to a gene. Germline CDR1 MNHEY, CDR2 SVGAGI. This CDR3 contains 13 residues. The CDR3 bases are TGTGCCAGCAGTAACACAGGGGAGGGGGAGCTGTTTTTT. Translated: CASSNTGEGELFF.

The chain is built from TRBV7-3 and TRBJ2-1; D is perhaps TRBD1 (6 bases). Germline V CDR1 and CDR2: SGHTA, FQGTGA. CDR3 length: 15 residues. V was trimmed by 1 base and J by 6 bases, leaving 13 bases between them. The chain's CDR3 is CASSLNQGQFNEQFF. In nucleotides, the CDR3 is TGTGCCAGCAGCTTAAATCAGGGACAATTCAATGAGCAGTTCTTC. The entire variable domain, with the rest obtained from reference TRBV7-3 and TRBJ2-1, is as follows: GAGVSQTPSNKVTEKGKYVELRCDPISGHTALYWYRQSLGQGPEFLIYFQGTGAADDSGLPNDRFFAVRPEGSVSTLKIQRTERGDSAVYLCASSLNQGQFNEQFFGPGTRLTVL.

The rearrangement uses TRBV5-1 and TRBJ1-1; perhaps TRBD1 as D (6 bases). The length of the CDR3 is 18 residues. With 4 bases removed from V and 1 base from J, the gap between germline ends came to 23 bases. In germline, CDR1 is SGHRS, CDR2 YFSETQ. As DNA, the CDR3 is TGCGCCAGCAGCCCACGGGACATCCTAACCAGGGAGAACACTGAAGCTTTCTTT. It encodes CASSPRDILTRENTEAFF.

The CDR3 DNA reads as TGTGCCAGCAGTCGAGATACGCAGTATTTT. Translation: CASSRDTQYF. The J gene is TRBJ2-3, the V gene TRBV28; D remains ambiguous. Germline-derived CDR1 and CDR2 are MDHEN and SYDVKM. The CDR3 has 10 amino acids. Between the trimmed V and J ends, which lost 5 bases and 5 bases, there was a span of 2 bases.

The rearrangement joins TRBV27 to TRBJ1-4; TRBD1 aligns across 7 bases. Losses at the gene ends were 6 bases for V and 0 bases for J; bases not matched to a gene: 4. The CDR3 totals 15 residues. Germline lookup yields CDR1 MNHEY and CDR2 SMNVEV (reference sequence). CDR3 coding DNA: TGTGCCAGCAGACGACAGGGTACAACTAATGAAAAACTGTTTTTT. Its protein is CASRRQGTTNEKLFF.

The CDR3 sequence is CASSRDRPETQYF. The CDR3 region has the DNA TGTGCCAGTAGCAGGGACAGGCCGGAGACCCAGTACTTC. J is TRBJ2-5 and V is TRBV19, with 8 nucleotides matching TRBD1. The CDR3 totals 13 residues. Germline CDR1 LNHDA, CDR2 SQIVND (reference sequence). J was trimmed by 5 bases and V by 6 bases; bases with no gene match: 5.

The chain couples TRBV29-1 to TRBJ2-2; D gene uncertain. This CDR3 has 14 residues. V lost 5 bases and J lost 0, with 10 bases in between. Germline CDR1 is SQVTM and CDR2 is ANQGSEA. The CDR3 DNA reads TGCAGCGTTACCCCTTCGGCGAACACCGGGGAGCTGTTTTTT. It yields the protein CSVTPSANTGELFF.

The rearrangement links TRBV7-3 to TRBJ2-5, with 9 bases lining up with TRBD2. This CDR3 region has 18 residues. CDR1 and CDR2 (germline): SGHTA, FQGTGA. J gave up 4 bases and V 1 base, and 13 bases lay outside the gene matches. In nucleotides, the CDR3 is TGTGCCAGCAGCTTAAAGCCCCTAGCGGGATGGGAGGGAGAGACCCAGTACTTC. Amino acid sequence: CASSLKPLAGWEGETQYF.

CDR3 in DNA: TGTGCCAGCAGTTCCGTCCCAGCGGGAGAGGATGAGCAGTTCTTC. This encodes CASSSVPAGEDEQFF. The chain employs TRBV27 and TRBJ2-1, with 8 bases fitting TRBD2. Germline V gives CDR1 MNHEY, CDR2 SMNVEV (reference sequence). Losses at the gene ends were 4 bases for V and 8 bases for J; bases not matched to a gene: 10. This CDR3 contains 15 residues.

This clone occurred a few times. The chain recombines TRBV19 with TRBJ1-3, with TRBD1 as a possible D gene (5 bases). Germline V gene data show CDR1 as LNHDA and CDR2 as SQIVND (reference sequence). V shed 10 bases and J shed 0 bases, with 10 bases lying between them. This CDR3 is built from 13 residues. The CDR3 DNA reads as TGTGCCACGTCTCAGGGCTCTGGAAACACCATATATTTT. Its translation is CATSQGSGNTIYF. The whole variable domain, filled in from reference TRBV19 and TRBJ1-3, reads DGGITQSPKYLFRKEGQNVTLSCEQNLNHDAMYWYRQDPGQGLRLIYYSQIVNDFQKGDIAEGYSVSREKKESFPLTVTSAQKNPTAFYLCATSQGSGNTIYFGEGSWLTVV.

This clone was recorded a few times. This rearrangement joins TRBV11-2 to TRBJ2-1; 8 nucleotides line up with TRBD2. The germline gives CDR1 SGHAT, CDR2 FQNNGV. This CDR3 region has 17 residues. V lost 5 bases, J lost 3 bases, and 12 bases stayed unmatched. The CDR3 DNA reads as TGTGCCAGCAGCCCCCCGGTCTTTAGCGGGAACTACAATGAGCAGTTCTTC. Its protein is CASSPPVFSGNYNEQFF.

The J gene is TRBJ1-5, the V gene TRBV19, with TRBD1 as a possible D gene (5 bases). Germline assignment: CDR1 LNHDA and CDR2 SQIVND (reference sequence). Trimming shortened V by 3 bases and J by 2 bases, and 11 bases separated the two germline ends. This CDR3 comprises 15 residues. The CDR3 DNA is TGTGCCAGTAGTATCGGGGGGTTTGGCAATCAGCCCCAGCATTTT. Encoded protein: CASSIGGFGNQPQHF.